This T cell receptor beta chain appears in the sequencing data of a study of shared clonotypes between healthy human individuals. CD4+ cells yielded CD45RA+ naive and CD45RA-negative memory subsets. When replicate PCRs were run on sorted subsets, they used approximately 0.2 ug DNA, about 30,000 T cell genomes. The table came from immunoSEQ multiplex PCR; TCRdb's copy has only in-frame clones and leaves some out. The sample carries hundreds of thousands of clones, 90% to 96% recorded once. Germline V CDR1 and CDR2: KGHSH, LQKENI. The length of the CDR3 is 15 residues. Trimming pared 3 bases from V and 0 bases from J, leaving 11 bases between. This clone is a singleton in its sample.

The sequence was obtained from a young woman in good health. The sequenced material came from naive CD4+ T cells sorted from blood. The subset: CD45RA+ positively selected. V gene TRBV18 combines with J gene TRBJ1-1; D may be TRBD1 (5 bases). In nucleotides, the CDR3 is TGTGCCAGCTCACCGGCCGGGACGGTGAACACTGAAGCTTTCTTT. Its translation: CASSPAGTVNTEAFF.